This T cell receptor beta chain was retrieved from a study of T cells in narcolepsy. At the level of the study: Donors had narcolepsy type 1 or type 2, or were healthy controls.

The method was immunoSEQ multiplex PCR; TCRdb's version includes in-frame clones alone and lacks a portion of them. The sample lists roughly 30,000 clones; 81% were seen once. This clone has just a few counts. CDR1 and CDR2 (germline): SNHLY, FYNNEI. V lost 8 bases and J lost 4, with 17 bases in between. This CDR3 contains 14 residues. Input material: memory (CD45RA-) CD4+ T cells from blood. The origin of this receptor is a human donor in good health. This chain joins TRBV2 and TRBJ1-1, with D perhaps TRBD1 (5 bases). The CDR3: CASGDLGLGTEAFF. The DNA for the CDR3 is TGTGCCAGCGGGGACCTGGGACTGGGCACTGAAGCTTTCTTT.